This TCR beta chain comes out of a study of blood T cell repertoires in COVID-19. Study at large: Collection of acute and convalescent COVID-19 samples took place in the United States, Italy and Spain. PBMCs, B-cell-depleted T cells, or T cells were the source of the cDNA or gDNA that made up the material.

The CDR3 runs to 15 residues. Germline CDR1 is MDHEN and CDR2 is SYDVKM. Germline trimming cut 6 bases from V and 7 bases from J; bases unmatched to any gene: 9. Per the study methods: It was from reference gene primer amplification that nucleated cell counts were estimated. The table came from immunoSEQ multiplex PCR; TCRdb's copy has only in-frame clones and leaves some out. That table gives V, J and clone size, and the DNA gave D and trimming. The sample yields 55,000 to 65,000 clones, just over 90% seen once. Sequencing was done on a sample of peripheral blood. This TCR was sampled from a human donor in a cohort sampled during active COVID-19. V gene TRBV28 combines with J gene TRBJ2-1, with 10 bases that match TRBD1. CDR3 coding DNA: TGTGCCAGCAGCCCGGACAGGGGGATTGGTAATGAGCAGTTCTTC. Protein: CASSPDRGIGNEQFF.